The rows below give T cell receptor beta chains drawn from one sample of a study of CD8 T cells in ankylosing spondylitis. From the 5' RACE reads, TCRdb called clonotypes with MiXCR, one entry per CDR3 protein. The sample has roughly 150,000 distinct CDR3 sequences, roughly a third seen once; the top ten hold 4.5% to 6%. The sequencing input was synovial fluid, either unsorted or a sorted T cell fraction (not recorded which). These receptors came from a male donor with ankylosing spondylitis. The CDR3 runs from the conserved cysteine through the conserved F or W. A D gene is named only where the DNA matches it firmly. Not every row has a clone size; where given, it reads once, few, many or a size class.

-	-	TRBV12-2	TRBJ1-4	CASRLSVTTSPPTNEKVFF	TGTGCAAGTCGCTTGTCGGTAACGACTTCACCTCCAACTAATGAAAAAGTGTTTTTT
TRBD1	-	TRBV11-2	TRBJ1-6	CASSPRTGYSYNSPLHF	TGTGCCAGCAGCCCCAGGACAGGGTACTCCTATAATTCACCCCTCCACTTT
-	-	TRBV6-1	TRBJ1-1	CASVGQPNTEAFF	TGTGCCAGCGTCGGGCAACCGAACACTGAAGCTTTCTTT
-	few	TRBV10-2	TRBJ2-1	CASSEGLSLNEQFF	TGCGCCAGCAGTGAGGGACTGTCCCTCAATGAGCAGTTCTTC
-	-	TRBV7-2	TRBJ1-2	CASSLGSGRLYGYTF	TGTGCCAGCAGCTTGGGGTCGGGACGGCTCTATGGCTACACCTTC
-	-	TRBV30	TRBJ2-7	CAWLRGYDEQYF	TGTGCCTGGCTCAGGGGTTACGACGAGCAGTACTTC
TRBD1	few	TRBV20-1	TRBJ1-1	CSASLDRVGTEAFF	TGCAGTGCTAGCCTCGACAGGGTGGGGACTGAAGCTTTCTTT
-	many	TRBV5-1	TRBJ2-5	CASSRQYQETQYF	TGCGCCAGCAGCCGACAGTACCAAGAGACCCAGTACTTC
TRBD2	-	TRBV27	TRBJ2-7	CASSPGTSGSRGEQYF	TGTGCCAGCAGTCCCGGGACTAGCGGGAGTCGTGGGGAGCAGTACTTC
-	-	TRBV7-9	TRBJ2-1	CASNNYNEQFF	TGTGCCAGCAACAACTACAATGAGCAGTTCTTC
-	once	TRBV15	TRBJ2-2	CATSTPGAGANTGDLSF	TGTGCCACCAGCACCCCAGGGGCGGGGGCCAACACCGGGGACCTGTCTTTT
-	many	TRBV10-3	TRBJ2-3	CAISDSATDTQYF	TGTGCCATCTCGGACTCGGCCACAGATACGCAGTATTTT
-	-	TRBV5-4	TRBJ1-2	CASSFTGTGGYTF	TGTGCCAGCAGCTTCACCGGGACGGGGGGCTACACCTTC
TRBD2	-	TRBV10-2	TRBJ2-3	CASSESTRGLVSNTQYF	TGCGCCAGCAGTGAGTCGACTCGAGGACTAGTGTCAAATACGCAGTATTTT
TRBD2	-	TRBV12-3/TRBV12-4	TRBJ2-1	CASSRTSNNEQFF	TGTGCCAGCAGTCGGACTAGTAACAATGAGCAGTTCTTC
-	-	TRBV12-3/TRBV12-4	TRBJ1-4	CASSFGEGKLFF	TGTGCCAGCAGTTTCGGGGAGGGAAAACTGTTTTTT
-	-	TRBV27	TRBJ1-1	CASSLYGQRNTEAFF	TGTGCCAGCAGTTTATACGGACAGAGGAACACTGAAGCTTTCTTT
-	once	TRBV7-3	TRBJ1-1	CASSSSMNTEAFF	TGTGCCAGCAGCTCTTCCATGAACACTGAAGCTTTCTTT
-	-	TRBV10-3	TRBJ2-7	CAISDLALSYEQYF	TGTGCCATCAGTGACCTAGCGCTCTCCTACGAGCAGTACTTC
-	-	TRBV7-9	TRBJ2-3	CASSPDGPLSTDTQYF	TGTGCCAGCAGCCCCGACGGTCCCCTCTCTACAGATACGCAGTATTTT
-	few	TRBV12-3/TRBV12-4	TRBJ2-1	CASSLGAGNNEQFF	TGTGCCAGCAGTTTAGGTGCGGGGAACAATGAGCAGTTCTTC
TRBD2	many	TRBV18	TRBJ2-3	CASSPFVRGGSADTQYF	TGTGCCAGCTCACCATTCGTGCGGGGGGGATCAGCAGATACGCAGTATTTT
TRBD1	-	TRBV2	TRBJ1-5	CASSAGTGGTQPQHF	TGTGCCAGCAGCGCCGGGACAGGGGGTACTCAGCCCCAGCATTTT
TRBD1	-	TRBV5-1	TRBJ2-2	CASSYTGQTNTGELFF	TGCGCCAGCAGCTATACGGGACAGACGAACACCGGGGAGCTGTTTTTT
TRBD2	-	TRBV29-1	TRBJ2-1	CSVGASGRYNEQFF	TGCAGCGTTGGGGCTAGCGGTCGTTACAATGAGCAGTTCTTC
TRBD1	few	TRBV12-3/TRBV12-4	TRBJ1-6	CASSLSDRDGSPLHF	TGTGCCAGCAGTTTGAGTGACAGGGATGGGTCACCCCTCCACTTT
-	-	TRBV20-1	TRBJ2-7	CSARGSLAHEQYF	TGCAGTGCTAGAGGTTCGCTAGCCCACGAGCAGTACTTC
-	few	TRBV5-1	TRBJ2-1	CASSLGTGNNEQFF	TGCGCCAGCAGCTTGGGAACAGGGAACAATGAGCAGTTCTTC
TRBD1	few	TRBV20-1	TRBJ1-2	CSAGGQGLWYGYTF	TGCAGTGCTGGGGGACAGGGGTTATGGTATGGCTACACCTTC
-	-	TRBV15	TRBJ1-5	CATSRGGPNQPQHF	TGTGCCACCAGCAGAGGGGGGCCAAATCAGCCCCAGCATTTT
-	-	TRBV11-3	TRBJ2-1	CASSLEGGEQFF	TGTGCCAGCAGCTTAGAGGGAGGTGAGCAGTTCTTC
-	many	TRBV14	TRBJ2-7	CASSQVPWVYEQYF	TGTGCCAGCAGCCAAGTCCCCTGGGTCTACGAGCAGTACTTC
-	once	TRBV5-1	TRBJ2-2	CASSFLTAANTGELFF	TGCGCCAGCAGCTTTCTGACAGCTGCGAACACCGGGGAGCTGTTTTTT
TRBD2	few	TRBV7-9	TRBJ2-2	CASSPPGLANTGELFF	TGTGCCAGCAGCCCACCGGGACTAGCGAACACCGGGGAGCTGTTTTTT
TRBD1	-	TRBV7-2	TRBJ1-1	CASSDRTGGKTEAFF	TGTGCCAGCAGCGATCGGACAGGGGGCAAGACTGAAGCTTTCTTT
TRBD1	-	TRBV5-4	TRBJ2-1	CASSSRGQYNEQFF	TGTGCCAGCAGTTCGAGGGGGCAGTACAATGAGCAGTTCTTC
TRBD2	-	TRBV4-3	TRBJ2-1	CASSQEASGSRNEQFF	TGCGCCAGCAGCCAAGAGGCTAGCGGGAGTAGAAATGAGCAGTTCTTC
-	many	TRBV6-5	TRBJ1-3	CASSWIPGISGNTIYF	TGTGCCAGCAGTTGGATCCCTGGCATCTCTGGAAACACCATATATTTT
TRBD1	few	TRBV12-3/TRBV12-4	TRBJ2-1	CASSLRGGSSYNEQFF	TGTGCCAGCAGTTTAAGAGGGGGCAGTTCCTACAATGAGCAGTTCTTC
-	few	TRBV7-3	TRBJ1-5	CASSLGGRVDHNQPQHF	TGTGCCAGCAGCCTAGGTGGGAGGGTGGACCACAATCAGCCCCAGCATTTT
TRBD1	many	TRBV5-1	TRBJ2-5	CASSYQGVEETQYF	TGCGCCAGCAGCTATCAGGGGGTCGAAGAGACCCAGTACTTC
-	few	TRBV5-1	TRBJ1-1	CASSLAVGKTEAFF	TGCGCCAGCAGCTTGGCCGTGGGGAAAACTGAAGCTTTCTTT
TRBD2	-	TRBV7-6	TRBJ2-2	CASSLRASGTGELFF	TGTGCCAGCAGCTTAAGGGCTAGCGGGACCGGGGAGCTGTTTTTT